This TCR beta chain was documented in a study of Ad26.COV2.S vaccination and SARS-CoV-2 variants. The overall study: In the COV1001 trial, the donor was in the Ad26.COV2.S arm. The study's findings and limits: Reports say spike-specific CD8+ and CD4+ T cell responses covered substantial breadth after vaccination. Placebo recipients had lower spike-specific TCR breadth than vaccine recipients.

The CDR3 extends over 18 amino acids. Per germline, CDR1 SGHNT and CDR2 YENEEA. With V trimmed by 4 bases and J by 6 bases, 14 bases remained unmatched. Clones were sequenced by immunoSEQ multiplex PCR, and TCRdb holds only the in-frame ones, with some missing. The sample has about 390,000 clones, around 93% seen once. This sample's treatment: 15 to 20 received Ad26.COV2.S at low or high dose, single or two shots; about 5 received placebo; per-sample allocation not given. The samples date from day 63 after the first vaccine or placebo injection. Regarding this clone: What it binds is not known.

This sequence was found in a person aged 18-60 years who received the Ad26.COV2.S COVID-19 vaccine or a placebo. The sample consisted of peripheral blood, taken in a trial of Ad26.COV2.S vaccine versus placebo. The chain joins TRBV11-3 to TRBJ2-3; 12 bases match TRBD2. CDR3 residues: CASSSSLTSGGVMDTQYF. For the CDR3, the DNA is TGTGCCAGCAGCTCTTCCTTGACTAGCGGGGGCGTTATGGATACGCAGTATTTT. Filled out from reference TRBV11-3 and TRBJ2-3, the complete variable domain reads EAGVVQSPRYKIIEKKQPVAFWCNPISGHNTLYWYLQNLGQGPELLIRYENEEAVDDSQLPKDRFSAERLKGVDSTLKIQPAELGDSAVYLCASSSSLTSGGVMDTQYFGPGTRLTVL.